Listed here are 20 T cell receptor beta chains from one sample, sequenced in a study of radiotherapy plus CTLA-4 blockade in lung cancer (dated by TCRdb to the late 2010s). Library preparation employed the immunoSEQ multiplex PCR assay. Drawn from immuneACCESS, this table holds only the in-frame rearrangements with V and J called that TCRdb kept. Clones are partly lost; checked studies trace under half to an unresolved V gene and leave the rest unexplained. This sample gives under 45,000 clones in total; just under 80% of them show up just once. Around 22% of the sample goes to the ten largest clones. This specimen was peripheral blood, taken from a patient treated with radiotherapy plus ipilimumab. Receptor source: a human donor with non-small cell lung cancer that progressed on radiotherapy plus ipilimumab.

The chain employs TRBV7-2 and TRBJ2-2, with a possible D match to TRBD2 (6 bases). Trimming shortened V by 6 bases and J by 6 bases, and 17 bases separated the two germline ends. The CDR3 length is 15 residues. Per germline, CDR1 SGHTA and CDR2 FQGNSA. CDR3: CASRKNGGRAGELFF. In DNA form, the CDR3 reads TGTGCCAGCAGGAAGAACGGGGGTAGGGCCGGGGAGCTGTTTTTT.

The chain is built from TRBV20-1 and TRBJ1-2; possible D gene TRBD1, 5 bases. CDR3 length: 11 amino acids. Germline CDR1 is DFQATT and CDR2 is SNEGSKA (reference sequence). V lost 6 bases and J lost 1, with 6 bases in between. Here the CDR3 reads CSAQGNYGYTF. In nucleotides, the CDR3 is TGCAGTGCCCAGGGTAACTATGGCTACACCTTC.

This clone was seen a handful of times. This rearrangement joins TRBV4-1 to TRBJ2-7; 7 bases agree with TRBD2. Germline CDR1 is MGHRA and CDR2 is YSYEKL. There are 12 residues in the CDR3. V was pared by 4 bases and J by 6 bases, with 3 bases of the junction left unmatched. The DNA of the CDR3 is TGCGCCAGCAGCCGGGGGAGGGGCGAGCAGTACTTC. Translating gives CASSRGRGEQYF.

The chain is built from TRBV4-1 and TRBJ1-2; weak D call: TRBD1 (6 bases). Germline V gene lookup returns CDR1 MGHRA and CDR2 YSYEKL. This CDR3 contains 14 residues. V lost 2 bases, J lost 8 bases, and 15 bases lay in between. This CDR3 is CASSQLGGARGYTF. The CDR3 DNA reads TGCGCCAGCAGCCAATTGGGGGGGGCTCGGGGCTACACCTTC.

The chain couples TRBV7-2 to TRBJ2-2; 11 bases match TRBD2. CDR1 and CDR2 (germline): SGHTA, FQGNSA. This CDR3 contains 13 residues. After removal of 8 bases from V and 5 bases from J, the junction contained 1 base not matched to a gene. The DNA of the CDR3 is TGTGCCAGCCGGACTAGCGGGACCGGGGAGCTGTTTTTT. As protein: CASRTSGTGELFF.

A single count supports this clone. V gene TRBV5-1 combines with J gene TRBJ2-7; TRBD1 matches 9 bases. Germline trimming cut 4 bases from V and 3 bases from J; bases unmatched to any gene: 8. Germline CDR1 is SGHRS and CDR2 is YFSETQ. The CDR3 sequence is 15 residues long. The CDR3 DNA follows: TGCGCCAGCAGCACGTCACAGGGGGCCGTCTACGAGCAGTACTTC. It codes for CASSTSQGAVYEQYF.

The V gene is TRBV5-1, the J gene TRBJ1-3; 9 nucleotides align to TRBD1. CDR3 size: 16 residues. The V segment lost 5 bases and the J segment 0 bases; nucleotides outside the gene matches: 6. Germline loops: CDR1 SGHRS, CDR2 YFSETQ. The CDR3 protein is CASRRTGDLSGNTIYF. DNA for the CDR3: TGCGCCAGCAGACGGACAGGGGACCTCTCTGGAAACACCATATATTTT.

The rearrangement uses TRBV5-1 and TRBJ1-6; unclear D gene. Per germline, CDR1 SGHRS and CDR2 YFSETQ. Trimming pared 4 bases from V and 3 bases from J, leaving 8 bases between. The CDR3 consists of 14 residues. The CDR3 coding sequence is TGCGCCAGCAGCCACCAGGACTATAATTCACCCCTCCACTTT. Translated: CASSHQDYNSPLHF.

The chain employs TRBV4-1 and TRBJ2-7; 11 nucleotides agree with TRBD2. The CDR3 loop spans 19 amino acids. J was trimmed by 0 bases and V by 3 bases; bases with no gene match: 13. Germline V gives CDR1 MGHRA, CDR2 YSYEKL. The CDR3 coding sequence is TGCGCCAGCAGCCATCGGATAGGACTAGCGGGTCCAAGCTCCTACGAGCAGTACTTC. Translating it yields CASSHRIGLAGPSSYEQYF.

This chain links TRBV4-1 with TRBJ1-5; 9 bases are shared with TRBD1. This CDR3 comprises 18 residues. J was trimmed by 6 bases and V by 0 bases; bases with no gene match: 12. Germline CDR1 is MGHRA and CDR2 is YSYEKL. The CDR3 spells CASSQEPPGQGRGQPQHF. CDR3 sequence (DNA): TGCGCCAGCAGCCAAGAGCCCCCGGGACAGGGACGAGGTCAGCCCCAGCATTTT.

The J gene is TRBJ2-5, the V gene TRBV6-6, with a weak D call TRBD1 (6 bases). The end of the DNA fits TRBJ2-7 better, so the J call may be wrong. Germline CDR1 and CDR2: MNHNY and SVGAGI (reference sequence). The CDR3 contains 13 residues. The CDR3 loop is CATVGDTTYEQYF. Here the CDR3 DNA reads TGTGCCACAGTGGGGGACACGACCTACGAGCAGTACTTC.

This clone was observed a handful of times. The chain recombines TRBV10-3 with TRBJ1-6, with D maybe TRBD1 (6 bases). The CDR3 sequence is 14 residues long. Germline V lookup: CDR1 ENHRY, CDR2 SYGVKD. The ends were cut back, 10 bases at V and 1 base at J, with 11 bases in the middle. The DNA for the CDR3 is TGTGCCAGCGCAGGGGCGTCCTATAATTCACCCCTCCACTTT. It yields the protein CASAGASYNSPLHF.

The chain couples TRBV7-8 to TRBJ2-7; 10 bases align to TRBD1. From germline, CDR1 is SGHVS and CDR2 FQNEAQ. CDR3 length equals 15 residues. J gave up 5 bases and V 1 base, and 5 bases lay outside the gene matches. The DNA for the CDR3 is TGTGCCAGCAGCTTAGAGGGACAGGGGAGGAACGAGCAGTACTTC. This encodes CASSLEGQGRNEQYF.

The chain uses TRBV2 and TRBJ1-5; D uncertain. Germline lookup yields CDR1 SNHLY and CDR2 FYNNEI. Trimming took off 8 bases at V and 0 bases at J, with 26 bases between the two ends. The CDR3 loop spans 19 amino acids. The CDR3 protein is CASPRAGRVGGYSNQPQHF. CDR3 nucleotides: TGTGCCAGCCCTAGGGCGGGCCGCGTAGGCGGGTATAGCAATCAGCCCCAGCATTTT.

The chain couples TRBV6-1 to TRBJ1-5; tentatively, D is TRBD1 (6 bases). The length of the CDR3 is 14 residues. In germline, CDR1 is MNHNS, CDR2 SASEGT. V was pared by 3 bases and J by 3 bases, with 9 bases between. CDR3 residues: CASSEGAHNQPQHF. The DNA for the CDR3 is TGTGCCAGCAGTGAGGGGGCGCACAATCAGCCCCAGCATTTT.

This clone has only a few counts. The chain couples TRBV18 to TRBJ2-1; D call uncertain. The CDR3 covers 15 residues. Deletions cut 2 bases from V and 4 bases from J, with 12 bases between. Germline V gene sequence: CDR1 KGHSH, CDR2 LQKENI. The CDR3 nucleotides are TGTGCCAGCTCACCAAGGCTAGAAACGTACAATGAGCAGTTCTTC. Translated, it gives CASSPRLETYNEQFF. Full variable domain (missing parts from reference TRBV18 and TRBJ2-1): NAGVMQNPRHLVRRRGQEARLRCSPMKGHSHVYWYRQLPEEGLKFMVYLQKENIIDESGMPKERFSAEFPKEGPSILRIQQVVRGDSAAYFCASSPRLETYNEQFFGPGTRLTVL.

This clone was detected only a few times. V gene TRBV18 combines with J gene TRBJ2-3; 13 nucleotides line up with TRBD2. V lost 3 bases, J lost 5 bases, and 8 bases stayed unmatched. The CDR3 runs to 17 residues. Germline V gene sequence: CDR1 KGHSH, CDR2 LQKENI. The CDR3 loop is CASSPRGLAGQGDTQYF. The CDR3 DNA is TGTGCCAGCTCACCCCGGGGACTAGCGGGGCAGGGAGATACGCAGTATTTT.

The CDR3 bases are TGTGCCAGCAGTTCACGCGACAGGGGGATCCGGGAGCTGTTTTTT. It translates to CASSSRDRGIRELFF. J is TRBJ2-2 and V is TRBV27; 9 positions match TRBD1. The CDR3 is 15 residues long. J gave up 9 bases and V 4 bases, and 9 bases lay outside the gene matches. The germline gives CDR1 MNHEY, CDR2 SMNVEV (reference sequence).

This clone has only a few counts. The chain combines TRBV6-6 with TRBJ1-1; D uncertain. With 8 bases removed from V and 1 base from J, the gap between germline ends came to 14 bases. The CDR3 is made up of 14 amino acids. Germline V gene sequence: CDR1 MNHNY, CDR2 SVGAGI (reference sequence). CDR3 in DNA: TGTGCCAGCGCCGACATCTTTCAGAACACTGAAGCTTTCTTT. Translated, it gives CASADIFQNTEAFF.

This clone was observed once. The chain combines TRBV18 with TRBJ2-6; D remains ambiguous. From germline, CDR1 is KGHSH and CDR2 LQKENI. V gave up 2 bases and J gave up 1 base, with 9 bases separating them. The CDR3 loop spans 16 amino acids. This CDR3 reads CASSPTTESGANVLTF. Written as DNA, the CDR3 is TGTGCCAGCTCACCAACGACGGAGTCTGGGGCCAACGTCCTGACTTTC. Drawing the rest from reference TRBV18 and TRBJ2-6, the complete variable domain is NAGVMQNPRHLVRRRGQEARLRCSPMKGHSHVYWYRQLPEEGLKFMVYLQKENIIDESGMPKERFSAEFPKEGPSILRIQQVVRGDSAAYFCASSPTTESGANVLTFGAGSRLTVL.